Sequencing of this T cell receptor beta chain was carried out in a study of blood T cell repertoires in COVID-19. In Seattle, patients joined the study during active infection and were tracked longitudinally. Repertoires were generated with immunoSEQ multiplex PCR, while TCRdb's copy carries only in-frame clones and drops some. In the table there are around 260,000 clones, roughly 92% of which are singletons. CDR1 and CDR2 from the germline V gene are SGDLS and YYNGEE. V shed 3 bases and J 5 bases; nucleotides not matched to a gene: 6. The CDR3 contains 15 residues. The sequenced sample consisted of peripheral blood. The chain recombines TRBV9 with TRBJ2-1, with 9 bases matching TRBD2. This receptor was obtained from a woman aged 30 to 39 with COVID-19, enrolled during active disease. The CDR3 is CASSAKGTSHNEQFF. The CDR3 DNA sequence: TGTGCCAGCAGCGCAAAGGGGACTAGCCACAATGAGCAGTTCTTC.